This entry lists 8 T cell receptor beta chains sequenced from one sample in a study of blood T cell repertoires in COVID-19. Method: immunoSEQ multiplex PCR; TCRdb's copy keeps in-frame clones and lacks some. The sample has 230,000 or so clones; over 75% are singletons. Sequenced input: peripheral blood. All receptors derive from a man aged 40-49 years with active or convalescent COVID-19.

The rearrangement links TRBV20-1 to TRBJ2-7; TRBD2 matches 9 bases. J gave up 5 bases and V 3 bases, and 11 bases lay outside the gene matches. CDR3 size: 15 residues. Germline CDR1 and CDR2: DFQATT and SNEGSKA (reference sequence). CDR3 bases: TGCAGTGCTAGTCGTCGGGGACTAGCAGCCGACGAGCAGTACTTC. It is translated as CSASRRGLAADEQYF.

The rearrangement uses TRBV28 and TRBJ1-1; perhaps TRBD1 as D (5 bases). With 2 bases removed from V and 4 bases from J, the gap between germline ends came to 14 bases. The length of the CDR3 is 15 residues. Germline-derived CDR1 and CDR2 are MDHEN and SYDVKM. CDR3 nucleotide sequence: TGTGCCAGCAGTTTAGCCGGGACTAGGGGCACTGAAGCTTTCTTT. This gives the protein CASSLAGTRGTEAFF.

The V call is TRBV7-9, the J call TRBJ1-2, with D possibly matching TRBD1 (6 bases). Trimming left V 1 base short and J 4 bases short, with 7 bases between. The CDR3 runs to 13 residues. Germline CDR1 reads SEHNR; CDR2 reads FQNEAQ (reference sequence). The CDR3 loop is CASSLEQGYGYTF. CDR3 DNA: TGTGCCAGCAGCTTAGAACAGGGCTATGGCTACACCTTC.

This clone was found once. The V call is TRBV30, the J call TRBJ1-6; D is perhaps TRBD1 (5 bases). CDR1 and CDR2 from the germline V gene are GTSNPN and SVGIG (reference sequence). The length of the CDR3 is 14 residues. Trimming shortened V by 4 bases and J by 10 bases, and 17 bases separated the two germline ends. The chain's CDR3 is CAWKATAGGSPLHF. CDR3 in DNA: TGTGCCTGGAAGGCTACCGCCGGGGGATCACCCCTCCACTTT.

This chain connects TRBV18 to TRBJ1-6; the D is unclear. Per germline, CDR1 KGHSH and CDR2 LQKENI. Trimming left V 6 bases short and J 9 bases short, with 12 bases between. The CDR3 covers 13 residues. CDR3 nucleotides: TGTGCCAGCTCGGGAGGAGCGGTTTCACCCCTCCACTTT. Protein sequence: CASSGGAVSPLHF.

This clone was seen a few times. DNA of the CDR3: TGTGCCAGCAGTTCCGGGAGGGAGCAGTACTTC. Translated, it gives CASSSGREQYF. This chain uses TRBV28 with TRBJ2-7; 7 nucleotides line up with TRBD2. The CDR3 covers 11 residues. The J segment lost 7 bases and the V segment lost 4 bases, leaving 1 base of the junction unmatched. CDR1 MDHEN and CDR2 SYDVKM come from the germline V gene.

V and J are TRBV28 and TRBJ1-2; the match to TRBD1 covers 9 bases. The CDR3 consists of 13 residues. V lost 3 bases to trimming and J lost 8 bases; unmatched junction nucleotides: 4. CDR1 is MDHEN, CDR2 SYDVKM, per germline. CDR3 in DNA: TGTGCCAGCAGTTTCACAGGGGGCCGAGGCTACACCTTC. Translated, it gives CASSFTGGRGYTF.

The chain recombines TRBV21-1 with TRBJ2-5; TRBD1 is taken as the D call from the table, unchecked against the DNA. TRBV21-1 represents a pseudogene. This CDR3 has 16 residues. CDR3 in amino acids: CASRNPTGWLRETQYF. For the CDR3, the DNA is TGTGCCAGCAGGAACCCGACAGGGTGGCTCCGAGAGACCCAGTACTTC.